A single sample is the source of the 2 T cell receptor beta chains below, sequenced in a study of T cells after yellow fever vaccination. TCRdb re-analysed the 5' RACE reads in MiXCR, keeping a single row per CDR3 protein. The sample carries 450,000 to 550,000 distinct CDR3 sequences, about a fifth recorded once. This specimen consisted of PBMCs, obtained approximately 22 days after the first yellow fever vaccination. These receptors came from a man aged 18-30 years who received the YFV17D yellow fever vaccine.

This clonotype has just a few counts. The genes are TRBV29-1 and TRBJ2-2; TRBD2 is a possible D gene (5 bases). Looked up from germline, CDR1 is SQVTM and CDR2 is ANQGSEA. The length of the CDR3 is 15 residues. Trimming removed 0 bases from V and 5 bases from J, with 13 bases in between. This chain's CDR3 is CSVEDFRGRTGELFF. The CDR3 DNA is TGCAGCGTTGAAGATTTCCGGGGAAGGACCGGGGAGCTGTTTTTT.

The V call is TRBV6-2 or TRBV6-3, the J call TRBJ1-1; D is perhaps TRBD1 (5 bases). Germline values: CDR1 MNHEY, CDR2 SVGEGT. The CDR3 sequence is 13 residues long. V was cut by 8 bases and J by 4 bases, with 14 bases left in between. DNA of the CDR3: TGTGCCAGCGCCCCACCGGGGACCACTGAAGCTTTCTTT. Translated, it gives CASAPPGTTEAFF.